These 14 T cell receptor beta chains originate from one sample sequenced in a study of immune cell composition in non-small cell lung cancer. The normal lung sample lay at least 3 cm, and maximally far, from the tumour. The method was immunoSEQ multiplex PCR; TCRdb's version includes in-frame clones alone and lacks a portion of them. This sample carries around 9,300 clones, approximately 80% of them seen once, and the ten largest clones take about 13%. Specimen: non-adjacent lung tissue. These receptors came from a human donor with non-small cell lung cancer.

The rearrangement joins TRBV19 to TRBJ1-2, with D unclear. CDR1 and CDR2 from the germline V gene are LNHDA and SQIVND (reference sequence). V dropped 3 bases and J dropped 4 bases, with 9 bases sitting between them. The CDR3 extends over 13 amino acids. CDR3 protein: CASSMQDGYGYTF. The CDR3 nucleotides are TGTGCCAGTAGTATGCAGGACGGCTATGGCTACACCTTC.

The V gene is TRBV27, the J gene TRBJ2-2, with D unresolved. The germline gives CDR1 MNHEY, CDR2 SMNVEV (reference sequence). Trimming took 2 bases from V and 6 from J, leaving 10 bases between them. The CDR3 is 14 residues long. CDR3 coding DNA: TGTGCCAGCAGTTTACTCAGGACGGCCGGGGAGCTGTTTTTT. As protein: CASSLLRTAGELFF.

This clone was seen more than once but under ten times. CDR3 in amino acids: CASPALGAPFNEKLFF. As DNA, the CDR3 is TGTGCCAGCCCCGCTCTAGGGGCCCCTTTTAATGAAAAACTGTTTTTT. The gene calls are TRBV9 and TRBJ1-4; possible D gene TRBD1, 5 bases. In germline, CDR1 is SGDLS, CDR2 YYNGEE. Trimming cost V 7 bases and J 4 bases, with 20 bases left between them. The CDR3 has 16 amino acids. Based on the CDR3 plus reference TRBV9 and TRBJ1-4, the full variable domain is DSGVTQTPKHLITATGQRVTLRCSPRSGDLSVYWYQQSLDQGLQFLIQYYNGEERAKGNILERFSAQQFPDLHSELNLSSLELGDSALYFCASPALGAPFNEKLFFGSGTQLSVL.

CDR3 coding DNA: TGTGCCAGCAGCTCGGCGGGGGGCCCCTACGAGCAGTACTTC. Translation gives CASSSAGGPYEQYF. V is TRBV7-2 and J is TRBJ2-7; TRBD2 matches 8 bases. Per germline, CDR1 SGHTA and CDR2 FQGNSA. This CDR3 has 14 amino acids. The ends lost 4 bases at V and 2 bases at J; junction bases unmatched: 4.

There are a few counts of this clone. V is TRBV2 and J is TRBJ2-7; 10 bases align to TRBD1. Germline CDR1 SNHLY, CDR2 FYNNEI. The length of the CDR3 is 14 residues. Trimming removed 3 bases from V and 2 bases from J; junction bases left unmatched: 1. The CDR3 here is CASSETGGPYEQYF. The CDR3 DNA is TGTGCCAGCAGTGAGACAGGGGGCCCCTACGAGCAGTACTTC.

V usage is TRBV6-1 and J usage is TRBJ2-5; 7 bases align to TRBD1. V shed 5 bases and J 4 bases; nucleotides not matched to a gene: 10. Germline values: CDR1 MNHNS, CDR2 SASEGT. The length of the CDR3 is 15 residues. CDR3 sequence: CASSQGGPSRETQYF. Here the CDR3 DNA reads TGTGCCAGCAGTCAAGGGGGCCCTTCACGAGAGACCCAGTACTTC.

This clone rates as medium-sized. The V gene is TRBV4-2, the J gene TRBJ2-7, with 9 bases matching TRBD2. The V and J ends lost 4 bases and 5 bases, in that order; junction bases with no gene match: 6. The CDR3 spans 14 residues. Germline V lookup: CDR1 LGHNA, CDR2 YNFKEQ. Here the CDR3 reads CASSPPGLANEQYF. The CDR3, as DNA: TGTGCCAGCAGCCCGCCGGGACTAGCTAACGAGCAGTACTTC.

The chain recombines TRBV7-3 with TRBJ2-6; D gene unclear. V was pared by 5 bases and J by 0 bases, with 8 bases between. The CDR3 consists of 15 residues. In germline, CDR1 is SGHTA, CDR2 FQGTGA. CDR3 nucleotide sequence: TGTGCCAGCAGCGTACAGCACTCTGGGGCCAACGTCCTGACTTTC. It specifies CASSVQHSGANVLTF.

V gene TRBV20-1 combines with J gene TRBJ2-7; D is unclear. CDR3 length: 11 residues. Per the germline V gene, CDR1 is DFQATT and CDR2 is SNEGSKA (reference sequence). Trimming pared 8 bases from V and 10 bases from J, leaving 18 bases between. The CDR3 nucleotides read TGCAGTTATCCGACCGGGCCTCGACAGTACTTC. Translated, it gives CSYPTGPRQYF.

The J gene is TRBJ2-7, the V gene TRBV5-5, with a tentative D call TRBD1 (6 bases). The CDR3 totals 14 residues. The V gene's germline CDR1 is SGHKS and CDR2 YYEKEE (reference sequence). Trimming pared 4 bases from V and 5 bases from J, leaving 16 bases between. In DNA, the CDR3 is TGTGCCAGCAGCGGGGGCCGGGGTCGGGACGAGCAGTACTTC. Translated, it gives CASSGGRGRDEQYF.

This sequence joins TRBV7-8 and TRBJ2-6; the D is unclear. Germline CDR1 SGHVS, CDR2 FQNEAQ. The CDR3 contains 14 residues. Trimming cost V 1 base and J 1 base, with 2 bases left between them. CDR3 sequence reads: CASSLGSGANVLTF. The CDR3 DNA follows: TGTGCCAGCAGCTTAGGGTCTGGGGCCAACGTCCTGACTTTC.

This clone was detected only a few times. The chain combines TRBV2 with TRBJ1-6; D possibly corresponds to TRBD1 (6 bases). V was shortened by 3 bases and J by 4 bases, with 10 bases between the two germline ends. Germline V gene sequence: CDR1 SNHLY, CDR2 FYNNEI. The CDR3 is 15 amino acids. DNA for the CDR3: TGTGCCAGCAGTGACCAGGGGCCTTATAATTCACCCCTCCACTTT. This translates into CASSDQGPYNSPLHF. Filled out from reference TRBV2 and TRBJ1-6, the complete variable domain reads EPEVTQTPSHQVTQMGQEVILRCVPISNHLYFYWYRQILGQKVEFLVSFYNNEISEKSEIFDDQFSVERPDGSNFTLKIRSTKLEDSAMYFCASSDQGPYNSPLHFGNGTRLTVT.

The DNA for the CDR3 is TGCGCCAGCAGCTTGGAACGAATCGCCGGGGAGCTGTTTTTT. Residues: CASSLERIAGELFF. The J gene is TRBJ2-2, the V gene TRBV5-1; D unclear. The CDR3 contains 14 residues. V was cut by 0 bases and J by 6 bases, with 9 bases left in between. In germline, CDR1 is SGHRS, CDR2 YFSETQ.

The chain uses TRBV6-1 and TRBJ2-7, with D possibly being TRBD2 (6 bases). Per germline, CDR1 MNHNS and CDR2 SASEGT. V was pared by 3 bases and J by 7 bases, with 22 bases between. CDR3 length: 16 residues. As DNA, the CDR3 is TGTGCCAGCAGTGAGGGCGCGGCGGGATTCGCTGGTGAGCAGTACTTC. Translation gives CASSEGAAGFAGEQYF.